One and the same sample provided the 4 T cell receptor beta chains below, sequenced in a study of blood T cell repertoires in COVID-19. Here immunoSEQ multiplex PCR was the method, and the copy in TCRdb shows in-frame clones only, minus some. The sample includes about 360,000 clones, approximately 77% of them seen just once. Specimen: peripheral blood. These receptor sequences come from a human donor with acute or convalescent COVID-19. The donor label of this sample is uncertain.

The chain's CDR3 is CASSQQATASYGYTF. CDR3 nucleotide sequence: TGTGCCAGCAGCCAACAGGCGACAGCTTCCTATGGCTACACCTTC. This chain links TRBV4-2 with TRBJ1-2; D is possibly TRBD1 (5 bases). The CDR3 runs to 15 residues. Germline assignment: CDR1 LGHNA and CDR2 YNFKEQ. Between the trimmed V and J ends, which lost 2 bases and 4 bases, there was a span of 14 bases.

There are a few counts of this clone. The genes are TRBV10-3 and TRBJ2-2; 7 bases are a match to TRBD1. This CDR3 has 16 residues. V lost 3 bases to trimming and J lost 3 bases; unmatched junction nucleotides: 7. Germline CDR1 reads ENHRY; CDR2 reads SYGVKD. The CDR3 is CAISDSGTVDTGELFF. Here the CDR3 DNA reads TGTGCCATCAGTGACTCCGGGACAGTGGACACCGGGGAGCTGTTTTTT.

The CDR3 DNA follows: TGTGCCAGCAGTAACGTACAGGGGGCCAAAAACATTCAGTACTTC. Translated, it gives CASSNVQGAKNIQYF. The chain combines TRBV6-6 with TRBJ2-4; 7 nucleotides match TRBD1. After removal of 5 bases from V and 1 base from J, the junction contained 5 bases not matched to a gene. CDR1 MNHNY and CDR2 SVGAGI come from the germline V gene (reference sequence). This CDR3 spans 15 amino acids.

CDR3 region: CASRSDGADTQYF. CDR3 nucleotides: TGTGCCAGTAGGTCAGACGGGGCAGATACGCAGTATTTT. The chain carries TRBV19 and TRBJ2-3, with D tentatively TRBD2 (5 bases). Germline lookup yields CDR1 LNHDA and CDR2 SQIVND (reference sequence). This CDR3 is built from 13 residues. The ends were cut back, 6 bases at V and 4 bases at J, with 11 bases in the middle. Supplemented by reference TRBV19 and TRBJ2-3, the full variable domain reads DGGITQSPKYLFRKEGQNVTLSCEQNLNHDAMYWYRQDPGQGLRLIYYSQIVNDFQKGDIAEGYSVSREKKESFPLTVTSAQKNPTAFYLCASRSDGADTQYFGPGTRLTVL.